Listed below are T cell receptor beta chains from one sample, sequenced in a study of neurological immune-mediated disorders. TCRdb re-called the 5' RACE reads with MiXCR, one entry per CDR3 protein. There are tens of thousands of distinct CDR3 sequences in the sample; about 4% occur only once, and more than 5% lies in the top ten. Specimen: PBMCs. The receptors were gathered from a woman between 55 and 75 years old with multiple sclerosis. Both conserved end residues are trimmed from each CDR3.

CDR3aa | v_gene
ASSLTGFEYGYT | TRBV7-9
ASLPTGGLSQPQH | TRBV6-6
ASSWLTPTGELF | TRBV19
ASSLAGVAGETQY | TRBV7-7
ASSQNPQGATKNIQY | TRBV3-1
ASSVSGTTDTQY | TRBV9
ASRGQGTGTDTQY | TRBV9
ASSPLPGTGYSNQPQH | TRBV12-3/TRBV12-4
ASSTGGGYT | TRBV12-3/TRBV12-4
ASSGRTGPNEKLF | TRBV6-1
ASSYSMAGTDTQY | TRBV6-5
ASSSNWGTGQAF | TRBV6-5
SGGQGTYNEQF | TRBV20-1
SAISSGGADTQY | TRBV20-1
AISEGTDYGYT | TRBV10-3
ASTEVTDTQY | TRBV6-6
ASSAPGQGKREQY | TRBV12-3/TRBV12-4
ASSLRTGNTEAF | TRBV5-1
ASSAGF | TRBV5-1
SARPLPYQETQY | TRBV20-1
ASSYTASGGLSYNEQF | TRBV6-2/TRBV6-3
ASSLSLVTGINTAVNEQF | TRBV28
ASSPGTGYGYT | TRBV12-3/TRBV12-4
ASSLAGTVTF | TRBV7-9
AISPDRGQLDTQY | TRBV6-1